This record looks at one TCR beta chain sequence and its context. The CDR3 loop spans 13 amino acids. V dropped 3 bases and J dropped 3 bases, with 6 bases sitting between them. Germline loops: CDR1 MGHRA, CDR2 YSYEKL. Here immunoSEQ multiplex PCR was the method, and the copy in TCRdb shows in-frame clones only, minus some. In the table there are 130,000 or so clones, approximately 88% of which are singletons. This specimen comes from a study of control samples from healthy donors and cancer patients. The material sequenced was blood. This sequence originates from a man aged 50 to 60 in good health. J is TRBJ1-5 and V is TRBV4-1; no reliable D call. CDR3 region: CASSQGSNQPQHF. The CDR3 DNA follows: TGCGCCAGCAGCCAGGGATCCAATCAGCCCCAGCATTTT.